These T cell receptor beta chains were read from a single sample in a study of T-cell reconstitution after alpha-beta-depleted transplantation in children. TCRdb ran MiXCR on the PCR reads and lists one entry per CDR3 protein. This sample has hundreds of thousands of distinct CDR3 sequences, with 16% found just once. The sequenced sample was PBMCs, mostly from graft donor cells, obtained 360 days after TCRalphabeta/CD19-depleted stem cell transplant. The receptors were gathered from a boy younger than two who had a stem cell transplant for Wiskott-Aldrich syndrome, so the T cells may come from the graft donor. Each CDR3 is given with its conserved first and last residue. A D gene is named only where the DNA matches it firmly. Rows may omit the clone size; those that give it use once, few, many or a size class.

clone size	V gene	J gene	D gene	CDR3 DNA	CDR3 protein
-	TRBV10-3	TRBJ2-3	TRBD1	TGTGCCATCAGCGACAGGGGGCTGGGCACAGATACGCAGTATTTT	CAISDRGLGTDTQYF
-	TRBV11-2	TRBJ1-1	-	TGTGCCAGCAGCCTGGTCGGGGTTGTTTACACTGAAGCTTTCTTT	CASSLVGVVYTEAFF
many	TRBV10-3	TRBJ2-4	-	TGTGCCATCGCTTCCGACTATTTCAAAAACATTCAGTACTTC	CAIASDYFKNIQYF
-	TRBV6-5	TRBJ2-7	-	TGTGCCAGCAGTTACTCGTTCCCCTCCTACGAGCAGTACTTC	CASSYSFPSYEQYF
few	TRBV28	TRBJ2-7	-	TGTGCCAGCAGATCTCGCGGGGGCCCTTCCTCCTACGAGCAGTACTTC	CASRSRGGPSSYEQYF
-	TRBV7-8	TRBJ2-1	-	TGTGCCAGCAGCTACACAGGGCGGAATGAGCAGTTCTTC	CASSYTGRNEQFF
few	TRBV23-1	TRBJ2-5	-	TGCGCCAGCAGTCATGGACTGACAGGCACCAAGGAGACCCAGTACTTC	CASSHGLTGTKETQYF
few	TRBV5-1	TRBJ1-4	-	TGCGCCAGCAGCTCCGGGACCTCGCGTGAAAAACTGTTTTTT	CASSSGTSREKLFF
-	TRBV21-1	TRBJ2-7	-	TGTGCCAGCAGCAAAGAAGTTCGGCGGCAGGGCAACGAGCAGTACTTC	CASSKEVRRQGNEQYF
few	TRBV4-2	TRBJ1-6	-	TGTGCCAGCAGCCAAGGCCGCTCCTATAATTCACCCCTCCACTTT	CASSQGRSYNSPLHF
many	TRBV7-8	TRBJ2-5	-	TGTGCCAGCAGCTCCGGCGGGGAGACCCAGTACTTC	CASSSGGETQYF
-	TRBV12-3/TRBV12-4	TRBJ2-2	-	TGTGCCAGCCTCTTTCAGGGGGGGACCACCGGGGAGCTGTTTTTT	CASLFQGGTTGELFF
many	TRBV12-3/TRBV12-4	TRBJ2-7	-	TGTGCCAGCAGCTTAACCTACGAGCAGTACTTC	CASSLTYEQYF